A selection of T cell receptor beta chains follows, all from one sample in a study of radiotherapy plus CTLA-4 blockade in lung cancer. TCRdb's table, derived via immunoSEQ multiplex PCR, lists solely in-frame clones and lacks some. The sample includes around 110,000 clones, about 87% of them seen just once. The starting material was peripheral blood, obtained from a patient treated with radiotherapy plus ipilimumab. The receptor set was obtained from a human donor with non-small cell lung cancer that progressed on radiotherapy plus ipilimumab. The CDR3 runs from the conserved cysteine through the conserved F or W. A D gene is named only where the DNA matches it firmly. Clone size is stated in some rows and not others, as once, few, many or a class when expanded.

clone_size j_call d_call v_call cdr3_nt cdr3_aa
- TRBJ1-1 - TRBV29-1 TGCAGCGTTTCGGGCGCGGGGTCCACTGAAGCTTTCTTT CSVSGAGSTEAFF
- TRBJ2-7 TRBD2 TRBV7-9 TGTGCCAGCAGTAATAGCGGGAGGGACTCCTACGAGCAGTACTTC CASSNSGRDSYEQYF
- TRBJ1-2 - TRBV5-4 TGTGCCAGCAGCCCCCCACCCCCTAACTATGGCTACACCTTC CASSPPPPNYGYTF
- TRBJ2-7 - TRBV11-3 TGTGCCAGCAGCGTGGGCCCCCGGGAGCAGTACTTC CASSVGPREQYF
- TRBJ2-1 TRBD2 TRBV19 TGTGCCAGTAGTATAGAGGGGACTAGGTTCTACAATGAGCAGTTCTTC CASSIEGTRFYNEQFF
once TRBJ1-6 - TRBV9 TGTGCCAGCAGCCCCGCCGTGGGGGGCAATTCACCCCTCCACTTT CASSPAVGGNSPLHF
- TRBJ2-1 - TRBV12-5 TGTGCTAGTGGTTTGGGGTTATATGAGCAGTTCTTC CASGLGLYEQFF
- TRBJ2-1 - TRBV7-9 TGTGCCAGCAGCTTCGGAATTAGCTCCTACAATGAGCAGTTCTTC CASSFGISSYNEQFF
- TRBJ2-3 - TRBV14 TGTGCCAGCAGCCTCGGCCAGGGCAGGGGATTGGATACGCAGTATTTT CASSLGQGRGLDTQYF
few TRBJ2-7 TRBD1 TRBV2 TGTGCCAGCAGACTACAGGGGCTGGACGAGCAGTACTTC CASRLQGLDEQYF
few TRBJ1-3 TRBD1 TRBV7-9 TGTGCCAGCAGCTCAAGGAGACAGGGGTCTGGAAACACCATATATTTT CASSSRRQGSGNTIYF
once TRBJ1-1 - TRBV7-9 TGTGCCAGCAGCTCCGGACAGTCTCACACTGAAGCTTTCTTT CASSSGQSHTEAFF
- TRBJ2-5 - TRBV5-6 TGTGCCAGCAGCTTGGAGGGGTCGACGGGCCTCCTCCAAGAGACCCAGTACTTC CASSLEGSTGLLQETQYF
- TRBJ2-1 - TRBV4-1 TGCGCCAGCAGCCAACCGAGGAGGACGAATGAGCAGTTCTTC CASSQPRRTNEQFF
- TRBJ2-1 TRBD2 TRBV6-1 TGTGCCAGCAGGTGGGGAGGGAATGAGCAGTTCTTC CASRWGGNEQFF
- TRBJ1-5 - TRBV5-1 TGCGCCAGCAGCTTGGGTGGACGGGATTCCGGTCAGCCCCAGCATTTT CASSLGGRDSGQPQHF
- TRBJ2-1 - TRBV4-2 TGTGCCAGCAGCCAAGAGCGGCTAACCAATGAGCAGTTCTTC CASSQERLTNEQFF
- TRBJ2-3 - TRBV28 TGTGCCAGCAGCCCCATGCGAAATACGCAGTATTTT CASSPMRNTQYF
- TRBJ2-7 - TRBV29-1 TGCAGCGTTGAAGAGGGCGATTCCTACGAGCAGTACTTC CSVEEGDSYEQYF
- TRBJ1-1 TRBD1 TRBV5-1 TGCGCCAGCAGCTTGTTTTCAGGGGGGAACACTGAAGCTTTCTTT CASSLFSGGNTEAFF
- TRBJ2-7 TRBD2 TRBV19 TGTGCCAGTACCCATAAGGGGGTAACTAGCGGGTACTACGAGCAGTACTTC CASTHKGVTSGYYEQYF
- TRBJ2-1 TRBD2 TRBV18 TGTGCCAGCTCACGGTATGCGGGAGTAAATGAGCAGTTCTTC CASSRYAGVNEQFF
- TRBJ1-4 - TRBV5-4 TGTGCCAGCACCCCTCCCGGGGAGAATGAAAAACTGTTTTTT CASTPPGENEKLFF
- TRBJ1-1 - TRBV11-3 TGTGCCAGCAGCTTCCGCACTGAAGCTTTCTTT CASSFRTEAFF
- TRBJ1-2 - TRBV7-9 TGTGCCAGCAGCTATACAAGGACAGAAACGAACTATGGCTACACCTTC CASSYTRTETNYGYTF
- TRBJ2-6 TRBD1 TRBV4-2 TGTGCCAGCAGCCAAGGAAGAGGGGACAGGGACTCTGGGGCCAACGTCCTGACTTTC CASSQGRGDRDSGANVLTF
- TRBJ2-5 - TRBV19 TGTGCCAGTAGAGCCTCCGGGCCAGGGGCATGGGAGACCCAGTACTTC CASRASGPGAWETQYF
- TRBJ2-7 - TRBV4-1 TGCGCCAGCAGCCAAGCAGAAGGGAACACCGAGCAGTACTTC CASSQAEGNTEQYF
once TRBJ2-7 - TRBV9 TGTGCCAGCAGCGTAGGTCGGGACGCCTCCTACGAGCAGTACTTC CASSVGRDASYEQYF
- TRBJ1-1 TRBD1 TRBV7-9 TGTGCCAGCAGCGCGGACAGGCCGCGGGGGAACACTGAAGCTTTCTTT CASSADRPRGNTEAFF
- TRBJ2-7 TRBD2 TRBV5-1 TGCGCCAGCAGCTTGAGCGGGAGAAACATCTACGAGCAGTACTTC CASSLSGRNIYEQYF